The present T cell receptor beta chain was sequenced within a study of CD8+ T cells in alopecia areata. General study findings and limits: Higher clonality and more expanded CD8+ clones appeared in lesional than normal scalp.

From alopecia areata patients, lesional scalp punch biopsies and peripheral blood were collected. Points on this clone: Its antigen is as yet unknown.

CDR1 and CDR2 from the germline V gene are GTSNPN and SVGIG (reference sequence). This CDR3 is built from 13 residues. Losses at the gene ends were 5 bases for V and 2 bases for J; bases not matched to a gene: 4. cDNA serving as the sequencing template came from extracted, reverse transcribed RNA. Using immunoSEQ multiplex PCR, the repertoire was profiled, and TCRdb retains in-frame clones only, with some absent. The sample shows approximately 150,000 clones, approximately 65% of them seen only once. Material: CD8+ T cells sorted from blood, obtained at week 0. V usage is TRBV30 and J usage is TRBJ2-7; TRBD1 agrees at 9 bases. The clonotype comes from a human donor with alopecia areata. The DNA of the CDR3 is TGTGCCTGGGAAGGACAGGGGCCCTACGAGCAGTACTTC. Protein product: CAWEGQGPYEQYF.